These 4 T cell receptor beta chains originate from one sample sequenced in a study of PD-1 blockade in classical Hodgkin lymphoma. Using immunoSEQ multiplex PCR, the repertoire was profiled, and TCRdb retains in-frame clones only, with some absent. The sample yields 25,000 to 40,000 clones, 81% seen once. Time point reported: cycle 4 day 1 (C4D1), after six to seven weeks of nivolumab. Brentuximab vedotin exposure varied, and every patient relapsed after autologous stem cell transplantation. The starting material was peripheral blood mononuclear cells (PBMCs), obtained before the fourth cycle of nivolumab. The origin of the receptors is a human donor with classical Hodgkin lymphoma.

CDR3 sequence reads: CASSESYNQPQHF. In nucleotides, the CDR3 is TGTGCCAGCAGTGAATCCTACAATCAGCCCCAGCATTTT. The V and J genes are TRBV25-1 and TRBJ1-5; D is unclear. V lost 1 base and J lost 3, with 4 bases in between. CDR1 is MGHDK, CDR2 SYGVNS, per germline. The CDR3 loop spans 13 amino acids.

The J gene is TRBJ1-1, the V gene TRBV28; the match to TRBD1 covers 9 bases. Germline assignment: CDR1 MDHEN and CDR2 SYDVKM. The CDR3 contains 14 residues. With V trimmed by 6 bases and J by 4 bases, 6 bases remained unmatched. CDR3 coding DNA: TGTGCCAGCAGGCTGACAGGGGGGGGCACTGAAGCTTTCTTT. It specifies CASRLTGGGTEAFF.

CDR3 coding DNA: TGTGCCAGCGGCTCCGGGACGCACCAAGAGACCCAGTACTTC. Translating gives CASGSGTHQETQYF. The gene calls are TRBV9 and TRBJ2-5, with D possibly being TRBD1 or TRBD2 (5 bases each). Germline CDR1 SGDLS, CDR2 YYNGEE. The ends were cut back, 7 bases at V and 0 bases at J, with 13 bases in the middle. The CDR3 is 14 amino acids.

The J gene is TRBJ2-5, the V gene TRBV7-9; 9 nucleotides agree with TRBD1. CDR3 length: 16 residues. Germline CDR1 SEHNR, CDR2 FQNEAQ (reference sequence). The junction had 7 bases not matched to a gene; V was cut back by 5 bases and J by 0 bases. CDR3 region: CASSPGTGLYQETQYF. CDR3 nucleotide sequence: TGTGCCAGCAGCCCCGGGACAGGGCTGTACCAAGAGACCCAGTACTTC.